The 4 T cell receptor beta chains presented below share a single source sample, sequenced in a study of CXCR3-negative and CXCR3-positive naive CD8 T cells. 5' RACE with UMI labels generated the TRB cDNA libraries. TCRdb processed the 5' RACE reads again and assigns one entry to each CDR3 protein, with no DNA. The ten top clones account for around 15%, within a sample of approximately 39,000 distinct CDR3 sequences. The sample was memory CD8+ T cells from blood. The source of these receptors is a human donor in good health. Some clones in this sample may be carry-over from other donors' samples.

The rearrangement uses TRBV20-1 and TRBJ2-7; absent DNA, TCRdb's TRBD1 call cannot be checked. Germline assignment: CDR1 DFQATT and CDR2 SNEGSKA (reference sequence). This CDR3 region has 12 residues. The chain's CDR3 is CSARDEGHEQYF.

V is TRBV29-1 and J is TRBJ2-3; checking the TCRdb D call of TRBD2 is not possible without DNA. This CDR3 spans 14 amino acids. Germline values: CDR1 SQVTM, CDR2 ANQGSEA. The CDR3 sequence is CSGFGGGGGDTQYF.

The CDR3 spells CSVEELGSNYGYTF. V and J are TRBV29-1 and TRBJ1-2. The germline V gene encodes CDR1 SQVTM and CDR2 ANQGSEA. The CDR3 is made up of 14 amino acids.

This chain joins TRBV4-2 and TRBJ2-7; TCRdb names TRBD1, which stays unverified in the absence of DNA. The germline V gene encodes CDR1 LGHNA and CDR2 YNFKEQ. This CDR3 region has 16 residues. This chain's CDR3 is CASSQDPAGDSYEQYF.